The T cell receptor beta chain described here comes from a study of ipilimumab plus nivolumab after autologous stem cell transplantation. Whole-study context: Median doses per patient: roughly 5 ipilimumab, 8 or 9 nivolumab. The DLBCL cohort had primary refractory and relapsed disease, with 18-month progression-free survival of around 86% and 29%.

TCRdb keeps only in-frame clones here, not all; method: immunoSEQ multiplex PCR. Seen here are 15,000 to 20,000 clones, roughly four fifths observed once, and the top ten hold under 25%. This CDR3 is 17 amino acids long. The germline V gene encodes CDR1 SGHTS and CDR2 YDEGEE. Trimming removed 5 bases from V and 0 bases from J; junction bases left unmatched: 7. Starting 14 to 28 days after autologous transplant, ipilimumab 1 mg/kg was given. Patients received nivolumab 3 mg/kg at weeks 1, 4, 7, 10, then fortnightly to week 26. This specimen consisted of PBMCs, obtained in a trial of ipilimumab plus nivolumab as post-transplant consolidation. This TCR derives from a male donor with diffuse large B-cell lymphoma. The genes are TRBV5-8 and TRBJ1-4, with TRBD1 matching over 10 bases. Here the CDR3 reads CASRSGQGTATNEKLFF. DNA of the CDR3: TGTGCCAGCAGGTCGGGACAGGGGACTGCAACTAATGAAAAACTGTTTTTT.